These T cell receptor beta chains were read from a single sample in a study of T cells in Graves' hyperthyroidism and ophthalmopathy. One entry per CDR3 protein, called by TCRdb with MiXCR from the multiplex PCR reads. This sample has about 200,000 distinct CDR3 sequences; roughly a sixth occur once, and the top ten carry over 45%. The sample consisted of blood. Every receptor here comes from a woman aged 50 to 60 with Graves' hyperthyroidism. CDR3s leave out the opening cysteine and the closing phenylalanine or tryptophan. The D gene is left open where the match is weak.

CDR3 protein	D gene	V gene
ASGGSTGTSYEQY	.	TRBV5-1
ASSRGTQGTQY	.	TRBV7-2
SAAEGAQY	.	TRBV20-1
ASSTSTRYEQY	.	TRBV7-2
ASSRSITGPQH	.	TRBV27
ASSLSSFRLPGELF	.	TRBV28
ASSQDLGSNTEAF	.	TRBV3-1
ASNYRDLMNTEAF	.	TRBV19
ASTQPGQGGQPQH	TRBD1	TRBV7-2
ASSYSSRPTDTQY	.	TRBV6-5
AISEVGAATEAF	.	TRBV10-3
ASSLAGTGGLYEQY	TRBD1	TRBV7-9
ASSIGGGSPYEQY	TRBD2	TRBV19
AFAEGQETQY	.	TRBV30
ASSDPTLYSSGELF	.	TRBV25-1
ASSLDRSSYNSPLH	.	TRBV5-5
ASSLRGGFGDTEAF	TRBD1	TRBV7-3
ASSTPGLAEQETQY	TRBD2	TRBV11-2
ASSEKLMEGSEKLF	.	TRBV2
ASSSTGGTSNQPQH	TRBD1	TRBV12-3/TRBV12-4
ASSQGGAGTYEQY	.	TRBV14
ASSYPQGYGYT	.	TRBV6-1
ASSLSGLAGGEQF	TRBD2	TRBV27